A selection of T cell receptor beta chains follows, all from one sample in a study of blood T cell repertoires in COVID-19. The method was immunoSEQ multiplex PCR; TCRdb's version includes in-frame clones alone and lacks a portion of them. The sample consists of under 45,000 clones, approximately 90% of them appearing once. The sample taken for sequencing was peripheral blood. The receptors come from a man in his 60s with active or convalescent COVID-19. CDR3s include the opening cysteine and the closing phenylalanine or tryptophan. Fields, in order: J gene, D gene, V gene, clone size, CDR3 length, CDR3 DNA, CDR3 protein. D genes are given only for firm matches. Size is omitted from some rows. Given values are once, few, many or a class for expanded clones.

>TRBJ2-1|NA|TRBV5-1|NA|16
TGCGCCAGCAGCTTGGACACCGGGAGCTCCTACAATGAGCAGTTCTTC
CASSLDTGSSYNEQFF
>TRBJ2-3|TRBD2|TRBV10-3|NA|16
TGTGCCATCAGTGACGGCCAGCGGGGGATCACAGATACGCAGTATTTT
CAISDGQRGITDTQYF
>TRBJ2-4|TRBD2|TRBV27|NA|16
TGTGCCAGCAGTCTTCTGACTAGCGGGGGGTGGGACATTCAGTACTTC
CASSLLTSGGWDIQYF
>TRBJ1-2|NA|TRBV11-2|once|13
TGTGCCAGCAGCTTAACCAGGGAAGGAGGCTACACCTTC
CASSLTREGGYTF
>TRBJ1-5|NA|TRBV19|NA|13
TGTGCCAGTAGTATAGTGGCCGGGATCTTCCAGCATTTT
CASSIVAGIFQHF
>TRBJ1-2|TRBD1|TRBV19|once|15
TGTGCCAGTAGTGTCACAGGGGGCGAGGGCTATGGCTACACCTTC
CASSVTGGEGYGYTF
>TRBJ1-5|TRBD1|TRBV19|NA|17
TGTGCCAGTAGTTTCGGGACAGGGATATTAGGCAATCAGCCCCAGCATTTT
CASSFGTGILGNQPQHF
>TRBJ1-4|TRBD1|TRBV18|NA|15
TGTGCCAGCTCACCACTGACAGGGCTGAATGAAAAACTGTTTTTT
CASSPLTGLNEKLFF
>TRBJ1-1|NA|TRBV13|NA|12
TGTGCCAGCAGCTCCCCGACAGTTGAAGCTTTCTTT
CASSSPTVEAFF
>TRBJ1-5|NA|TRBV5-5|NA|15
TGTGCCAGCAGCTTGACAGGTACGGGCAATCAGCCCCAGCATTTT
CASSLTGTGNQPQHF
>TRBJ2-2|TRBD1|TRBV5-1|NA|14
TGCGCCAGCAGCTTGACAGGGGCGACCGGGGAGCTGTTTTTT
CASSLTGATGELFF
>TRBJ2-3|TRBD2|TRBV4-2|NA|13
TGTGCCAGCAGCTCGCGGGGGACAGATACGCAGTATTTT
CASSSRGTDTQYF
>TRBJ1-1|TRBD1|TRBV4-1|NA|15
TGCGCCAGCAGCCACGGTAGACAGGGGGTCTCTGAAGCTTTCTTT
CASSHGRQGVSEAFF
>TRBJ2-1|NA|TRBV19|NA|12
TGTGCCAGTAGTAAAGGGGGCAATGAGCAGTTCTTC
CASSKGGNEQFF
>TRBJ2-7|TRBD2|TRBV5-1|NA|15
TGCGCCAGCAGCCTTCGGACTAGCGCCTCCAACGAGCAGTACTTC
CASSLRTSASNEQYF
>TRBJ1-5|NA|TRBV2|NA|13
TGTGCCAGCAGTATATGGGCAAATCAGCCCCAGCATTTT
CASSIWANQPQHF
>TRBJ1-2|NA|TRBV10-3|NA|13
TGTGCCATCAGTGGACAGGTAAACTATGGCTACACCTTC
CAISGQVNYGYTF
>TRBJ2-1|NA|TRBV5-1|NA|14
TGCGCCAGCAGCTTGGCGGGTAAATACAATGAGCAGTTCTTC
CASSLAGKYNEQFF
>TRBJ2-1|TRBD1|TRBV10-1|NA|15
TGCGCCAGCAGTGAGCAGGGGGAAACTTACAATGAGCAGTTCTTC
CASSEQGETYNEQFF
>TRBJ2-3|TRBD2|TRBV11-2|NA|15
TGTGCCAGCAGCTTGCGGGGGAGGGGAGTAGATACGCAGTATTTT
CASSLRGRGVDTQYF
>TRBJ1-1|NA|TRBV2|once|14
TGTGCCAGCGAGAAAACAGGGATGAACACTGAAGCTTTCTTT
CASEKTGMNTEAFF
>TRBJ2-7|NA|TRBV10-1|NA|12
TGCGCCAGCACGACAGGCCTTTACGAGCAGTACTTC
CASTTGLYEQYF
>TRBJ1-1|NA|TRBV10-2|NA|12
TGCGCCAGCAGGGGGGGGAACACTGAAGCTTTCTTT
CASRGGNTEAFF
>TRBJ2-5|TRBD1|TRBV7-2|NA|16
TGTGCCAGCAGCTTAGTAGACAGGGGATACCAAGAGACCCAGTACTTC
CASSLVDRGYQETQYF
>TRBJ2-1|TRBD2|TRBV11-3|NA|14
TGTGCCAGCAGCTTAGCGGGGGGGCCTAGTGAGCAGTTCTTC
CASSLAGGPSEQFF
>TRBJ1-2|TRBD1|TRBV19|NA|19
TGTGCCAGTAGTATAAGGGCGGTTGTGGGGACAGGGATTAACTATGGCTACACCTTC
CASSIRAVVGTGINYGYTF